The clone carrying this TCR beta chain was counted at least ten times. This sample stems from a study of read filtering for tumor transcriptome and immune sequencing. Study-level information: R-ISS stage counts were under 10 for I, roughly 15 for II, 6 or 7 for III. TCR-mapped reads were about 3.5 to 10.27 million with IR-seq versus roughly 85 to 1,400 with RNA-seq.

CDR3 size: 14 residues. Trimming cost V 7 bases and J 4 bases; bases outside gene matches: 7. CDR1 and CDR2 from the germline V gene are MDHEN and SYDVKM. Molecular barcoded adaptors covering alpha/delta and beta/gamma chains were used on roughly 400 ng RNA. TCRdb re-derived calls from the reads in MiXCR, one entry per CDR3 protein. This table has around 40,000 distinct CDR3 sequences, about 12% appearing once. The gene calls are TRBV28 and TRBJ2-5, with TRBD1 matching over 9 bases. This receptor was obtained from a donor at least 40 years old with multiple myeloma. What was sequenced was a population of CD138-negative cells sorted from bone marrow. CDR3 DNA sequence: TGTGCCAGCAAGGGACAGGGAGGGAGAGAGACCCAGTACTTC. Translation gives CASKGQGGRETQYF.